Shown below are 27 T cell receptor beta chains from a single sample sequenced in a study of cytomegalovirus exposure and HLA in healthy donors. The PCR ran on 60 Vbeta and 13 Jbeta primers. Produced via immunoSEQ multiplex PCR; TCRdb's table is partial and in-frame only. The sample holds some 150,000 clones, about three quarters seen once. Sequencing used PBMCs. Receptors were obtained from a male donor in good health and CMV-seronegative.

The count of this clone is one. This chain links TRBV5-1 with TRBJ1-1; 10 bases match TRBD1. CDR1 and CDR2 from the germline V gene are SGHRS and YFSETQ. The CDR3 length is 16 residues. J gave up 2 bases and V 2 bases, and 6 bases lay outside the gene matches. The CDR3 region has the DNA TGCGCCAGCAGCTTATCCCGGACAGGGGGTAACACTGAAGCTTTCTTT. This codes for CASSLSRTGGNTEAFF.

The V and J genes are TRBV30 and TRBJ1-5; 7 nucleotides align to TRBD1. CDR1 GTSNPN and CDR2 SVGIG come from the germline V gene (reference sequence). V lost 3 bases, J lost 2 bases, and 19 bases stayed unmatched. This CDR3 is built from 19 residues. Written as DNA, the CDR3 is TGTGCCTGGAGGGATTGGGACAGCCTACTCCATTGGTGCAATCAGCCCCAGCATTTT. Translation: CAWRDWDSLLHWCNQPQHF.

This clone has only one observation. A junction boundary mismatches the germline segment, possibly from a read error. The chain links TRBV7-9 to TRBJ2-1, with 8 bases fitting TRBD2. The CDR3 has 15 amino acids. CDR1 and CDR2 (germline): SEHNR, FQNEAQ (reference sequence). CDR3 in amino acids: CSSINSGRGSNEQFF. CDR3 sequence (DNA): TGTTCCAGCATCAACAGCGGGAGAGGGAGTAATGAGCAGTTCTTC.

This chain joins TRBV7-8 and TRBJ1-5; D ambiguous. This CDR3 contains 16 residues. Trimming shortened V by 5 bases and J by 4 bases, and 18 bases separated the two germline ends. Germline lookup yields CDR1 SGHVS and CDR2 FQNEAQ. The CDR3 reads CASSPQHSVSNQPQHF. The CDR3, as DNA: TGTGCCAGCAGCCCCCAACACAGTGTCTCTAATCAGCCCCAGCATTTT.

The J gene is TRBJ2-5, the V gene TRBV15; D gene ambiguous. The CDR3 runs to 14 residues. Germline V lookup: CDR1 LNHNV, CDR2 YYDKDF (reference sequence). Trimming shortened V by 1 base and J by 2 bases, and 8 bases separated the two germline ends. CDR3 bases: TGTGCCACCAGCAGAGGACTGGAACAAGAGACCCAGTACTTC. As protein: CATSRGLEQETQYF.

This chain connects TRBV9 to TRBJ2-7; a weak D match, TRBD2 (6 bases). Trimming took 4 bases from V and 1 from J, leaving 15 bases between them. This CDR3 spans 15 amino acids. Germline CDR1 and CDR2: SGDLS and YYNGEE. Written as DNA, the CDR3 is TGTGCCAGCAGCCCGCGGGACGGGGGTTCCTACGAGCAGTACTTC. This codes for CASSPRDGGSYEQYF. Looking up the rest from reference TRBV9 and TRBJ2-7 gives the full variable domain: DSGVTQTPKHLITATGQRVTLRCSPRSGDLSVYWYQQSLDQGLQFLIQYYNGEERAKGNILERFSAQQFPDLHSELNLSSLELGDSALYFCASSPRDGGSYEQYFGPGTRLTVT.

This chain joins TRBV5-1 and TRBJ1-4; 11 positions agree with TRBD1. With V trimmed by 4 bases and J by 1 base, 3 bases remained unmatched. The CDR3 contains 16 residues. Germline lookup yields CDR1 SGHRS and CDR2 YFSETQ. The CDR3 DNA reads as TGCGCCAGCAGCCTGGGACAGGGGGGAACTAATGAAAAACTGTTTTTT. Protein: CASSLGQGGTNEKLFF.

The J gene is TRBJ1-5, the V gene TRBV19, with 10 bases lining up with TRBD1. V shed 1 base, J shed 7 bases, and the junction held 4 bases outside the gene matches. Germline loops: CDR1 LNHDA, CDR2 SQIVND (reference sequence). The CDR3 has 15 amino acids. The CDR3: CASSIGDRGVQPQHF. In DNA, the CDR3 is TGTGCCAGTAGTATAGGGGACAGGGGTGTCCAGCCCCAGCATTTT. The full variable domain, rest sourced from reference TRBV19 and TRBJ1-5, is DGGITQSPKYLFRKEGQNVTLSCEQNLNHDAMYWYRQDPGQGLRLIYYSQIVNDFQKGDIAEGYSVSREKKESFPLTVTSAQKNPTAFYLCASSIGDRGVQPQHFGDGTRLSIL.

The rearrangement links TRBV19 to TRBJ1-5, with TRBD1 as a possible D gene (5 bases). CDR1 is LNHDA and CDR2 is SQIVND in the germline V gene (reference sequence). V was pared by 7 bases and J by 6 bases, with 19 bases between. There are 15 residues in the CDR3. The CDR3 loop reads CASTEAARALQPQHF. CDR3 DNA: TGTGCCAGTACCGAGGCGGCCAGGGCGCTTCAGCCCCAGCATTTT.

The rearrangement uses TRBV7-8 and TRBJ2-3, with TRBD2 as a possible D gene (5 bases). Germline CDR1 reads SGHVS; CDR2 reads FQNEAQ. The CDR3 runs to 16 residues. V was cut by 8 bases and J by 4 bases, with 22 bases left in between. CDR3 bases: TGTGCCAGCGCGCGAGTGGGAGCCCGGAACCCAGATACGCAGTATTTT. It yields the protein CASARVGARNPDTQYF.

The CDR3: CSVLAGAHEQYF. For the CDR3, the DNA is TGCAGCGTCCTAGCGGGAGCCCACGAGCAGTACTTC. The chain combines TRBV29-1 with TRBJ2-5, with TRBD2 matching over 10 bases. The DNA end favors TRBJ2-7, so the J call may be wrong. Germline CDR1 SQVTM, CDR2 ANQGSEA. The CDR3 contains 12 residues.

The chain has TRBV18 and TRBJ1-1; unclear D gene. CDR1 KGHSH and CDR2 LQKENI come from the germline V gene. The ends were cut back, 0 bases at V and 1 base at J, with 12 bases in the middle. The CDR3 totals 16 residues. The CDR3 region is CASSPPKIQTNTEAFF. CDR3 bases: TGTGCCAGCTCACCACCTAAGATACAGACGAACACTGAAGCTTTCTTT.

V and J are TRBV5-6 and TRBJ2-7, with a possible D match to TRBD1 (5 bases). The V gene's germline CDR1 is SGHDT and CDR2 YYEEEE. The germline V and J ends were trimmed by 2 bases and 3 bases, with 12 bases remaining between them. The CDR3 loop spans 14 amino acids. CDR3 DNA sequence: TGTGCCAGCAGCTTAGACAGCAAATTCTACGAGCAGTACTTC. Translating it yields CASSLDSKFYEQYF.

This chain uses TRBV19 with TRBJ1-1, with D tentatively TRBD1 (5 bases). Germline V gene lookup returns CDR1 LNHDA and CDR2 SQIVND (reference sequence). The CDR3 has 14 residues. The V end was cut by 6 bases, the J end by 1 base, with 12 bases between. CDR3 DNA: TGTGCCAGTAGCTTGGGCAGGGCGAACACTGAAGCTTTCTTT. It codes for CASSLGRANTEAFF. The full variable domain, in which reference TRBV19 and TRBJ1-1 provide the parts outside the CDR3, is DGGITQSPKYLFRKEGQNVTLSCEQNLNHDAMYWYRQDPGQGLRLIYYSQIVNDFQKGDIAEGYSVSREKKESFPLTVTSAQKNPTAFYLCASSLGRANTEAFFGQGTRLTVV.

The CDR3 nucleotides are TGCGCCAGCAGCTTCCTAGCGGGGGGGCCGACAGATACGCAGTATTTT. This gives the protein CASSFLAGGPTDTQYF. The chain links TRBV4-1 to TRBJ2-3; 12 positions match TRBD2. V was clipped by 5 bases and J by 3 bases; unmatched bases: 6. The germline V gene has CDR1 MGHRA and CDR2 YSYEKL. The CDR3 is 16 residues long.

The chain links TRBV7-9 to TRBJ1-1; 7 bases align to TRBD1. Germline V CDR1 and CDR2: SEHNR, FQNEAQ (reference sequence). J gave up 11 bases and V 5 bases, and 17 bases lay outside the gene matches. The CDR3 sequence is 15 residues long. The CDR3 DNA is TGTGCCAGCAGCATTACCGGGACAGAAGGATTGAGGGCTTTCTTT. Protein product: CASSITGTEGLRAFF.

The chain has TRBV7-9 and TRBJ2-1; TRBD1 matches 9 bases. V lost 5 bases to trimming and J lost 4 bases; unmatched junction nucleotides: 6. The CDR3 runs 15 residues. Germline V gene sequence: CDR1 SEHNR, CDR2 FQNEAQ (reference sequence). CDR3 DNA: TGTGCCAGCAGCCAAGGGACAGGGAAATACAATGAGCAGTTCTTC. This codes for CASSQGTGKYNEQFF.

The chain uses TRBV18 and TRBJ2-7; the D gene is possibly TRBD1 (5 bases). Germline lookup yields CDR1 KGHSH and CDR2 LQKENI. V was shortened by 4 bases and J by 5 bases, with 15 bases between the two germline ends. The CDR3 consists of 14 residues. CDR3 sequence reads: CASSRSTGPNEQYF. In DNA form, the CDR3 reads TGTGCCAGCTCACGGTCAACAGGTCCTAACGAGCAGTACTTC.

The chain employs TRBV27 and TRBJ2-5; 11 positions agree with TRBD1. The CDR3 contains 14 residues. J was trimmed by 7 bases and V by 10 bases; bases with no gene match: 11. Germline CDR1 is MNHEY and CDR2 is SMNVEV (reference sequence). CDR3 bases: TGTGCCACCAGCAACCTGGGACAGGGGGGGACCCAGTACTTC. This translates into CATSNLGQGGTQYF.

In this sample, this clone turned up a few times. The J gene is TRBJ2-2, the V gene TRBV9, with 12 bases lining up with TRBD2. The length of the CDR3 is 19 residues. Per the germline V gene, CDR1 is SGDLS and CDR2 is YYNGEE. V trimming: 4 bases; J trimming: 0 bases; junction bases outside the gene matches: 10. Here the CDR3 reads CASSLGLAGPIANTGELFF. The CDR3 DNA follows: TGTGCCAGCAGCCTCGGACTAGCGGGACCAATCGCGAACACCGGGGAGCTGTTTTTT.

This clone has more than one count but fewer than ten. The chain recombines TRBV30 with TRBJ1-2, with 9 bases aligning to TRBD1. This CDR3 spans 13 amino acids. Germline values: CDR1 GTSNPN, CDR2 SVGIG (reference sequence). Germline trimming cut 0 bases from V and 7 bases from J; bases unmatched to any gene: 3. CDR3 in DNA: TGTGCCTGGAGTGTTAGGACAGGGGTTGGCTACACCTTC. Translated, it gives CAWSVRTGVGYTF. Full variable domain (outside the CDR3, taken from reference TRBV30 and TRBJ1-2): SQTIHQWPATLVQPVGSPLSLECTVEGTSNPNLYWYRQAAGRGLQLLFYSVGIGQISSEVPQNLSASRPQDRQFILSSKKLLLSDSGFYLCAWSVRTGVGYTFGSGTRLTVV.

The chain uses TRBV7-3 and TRBJ2-7; 9 bases match TRBD2. CDR3 length: 21 residues. V dropped 6 bases and J dropped 0; count of bases not matched to a gene: 24. CDR1 SGHTA and CDR2 FQGTGA come from the germline V gene. This chain's CDR3 is CASSPSGGGALTSGLSYEQYF. The DNA for the CDR3 is TGTGCCAGCAGTCCCTCAGGGGGAGGGGCGTTGACTAGCGGCCTCTCCTACGAGCAGTACTTC.

The J gene is TRBJ2-3, the V gene TRBV7-2, with 13 bases fitting TRBD2. V was pared by 0 bases and J by 1 base, with 1 base of the junction left unmatched. Per the germline V gene, CDR1 is SGHTA and CDR2 is FQGNSA. CDR3 size: 17 residues. CDR3 region: CASSLAGTSGGTDTQYF. CDR3 nucleotide sequence: TGTGCCAGCAGCTTAGCCGGGACTAGCGGGGGCACAGATACGCAGTATTTT.

This sequence joins TRBV7-9 and TRBJ2-1, with a possible D match to TRBD2 (5 bases). The CDR3 is made up of 17 amino acids. Trimming pared 5 bases from V and 0 bases from J, leaving 17 bases between. The germline V gene has CDR1 SEHNR and CDR2 FQNEAQ (reference sequence). Here the CDR3 DNA reads TGTGCCAGCAGCACCCGGGGATCCGAGGCCTCCTACAATGAGCAGTTCTTC. Its translation: CASSTRGSEASYNEQFF.

J is TRBJ2-3 and V is TRBV5-5, with D perhaps TRBD2 (5 bases). The CDR3 extends over 16 amino acids. V lost 4 bases and J 1 base, leaving 16 bases between the germline ends. CDR1 is SGHKS, CDR2 YYEKEE, per germline (reference sequence). The DNA for the CDR3 is TGTGCCAGCAGCAGAAACGGAGGTCACGGCACAGATACGCAGTATTTT. This sequence encodes CASSRNGGHGTDTQYF.

V usage is TRBV2 and J usage is TRBJ1-5; TRBD1 matches 7 bases. The CDR3 loop spans 15 amino acids. V lost 5 bases, J lost 0 bases, and 4 bases stayed unmatched. Germline V lookup: CDR1 SNHLY, CDR2 FYNNEI. DNA for the CDR3: TGTGCCAGCAGTAAACAGGGGAATAGCAATCAGCCCCAGCATTTT. Its translation is CASSKQGNSNQPQHF.

The genes are TRBV19 and TRBJ2-7, with TRBD2 identical over 10 bases. Germline assignment: CDR1 LNHDA and CDR2 SQIVND (reference sequence). Losses at the gene ends were 7 bases for V and 5 bases for J; bases not matched to a gene: 5. There are 13 residues in the CDR3. CDR3 region: CASKRTSGDEQYF. The CDR3, as DNA: TGTGCCAGTAAAAGGACTAGCGGAGACGAGCAGTACTTC.